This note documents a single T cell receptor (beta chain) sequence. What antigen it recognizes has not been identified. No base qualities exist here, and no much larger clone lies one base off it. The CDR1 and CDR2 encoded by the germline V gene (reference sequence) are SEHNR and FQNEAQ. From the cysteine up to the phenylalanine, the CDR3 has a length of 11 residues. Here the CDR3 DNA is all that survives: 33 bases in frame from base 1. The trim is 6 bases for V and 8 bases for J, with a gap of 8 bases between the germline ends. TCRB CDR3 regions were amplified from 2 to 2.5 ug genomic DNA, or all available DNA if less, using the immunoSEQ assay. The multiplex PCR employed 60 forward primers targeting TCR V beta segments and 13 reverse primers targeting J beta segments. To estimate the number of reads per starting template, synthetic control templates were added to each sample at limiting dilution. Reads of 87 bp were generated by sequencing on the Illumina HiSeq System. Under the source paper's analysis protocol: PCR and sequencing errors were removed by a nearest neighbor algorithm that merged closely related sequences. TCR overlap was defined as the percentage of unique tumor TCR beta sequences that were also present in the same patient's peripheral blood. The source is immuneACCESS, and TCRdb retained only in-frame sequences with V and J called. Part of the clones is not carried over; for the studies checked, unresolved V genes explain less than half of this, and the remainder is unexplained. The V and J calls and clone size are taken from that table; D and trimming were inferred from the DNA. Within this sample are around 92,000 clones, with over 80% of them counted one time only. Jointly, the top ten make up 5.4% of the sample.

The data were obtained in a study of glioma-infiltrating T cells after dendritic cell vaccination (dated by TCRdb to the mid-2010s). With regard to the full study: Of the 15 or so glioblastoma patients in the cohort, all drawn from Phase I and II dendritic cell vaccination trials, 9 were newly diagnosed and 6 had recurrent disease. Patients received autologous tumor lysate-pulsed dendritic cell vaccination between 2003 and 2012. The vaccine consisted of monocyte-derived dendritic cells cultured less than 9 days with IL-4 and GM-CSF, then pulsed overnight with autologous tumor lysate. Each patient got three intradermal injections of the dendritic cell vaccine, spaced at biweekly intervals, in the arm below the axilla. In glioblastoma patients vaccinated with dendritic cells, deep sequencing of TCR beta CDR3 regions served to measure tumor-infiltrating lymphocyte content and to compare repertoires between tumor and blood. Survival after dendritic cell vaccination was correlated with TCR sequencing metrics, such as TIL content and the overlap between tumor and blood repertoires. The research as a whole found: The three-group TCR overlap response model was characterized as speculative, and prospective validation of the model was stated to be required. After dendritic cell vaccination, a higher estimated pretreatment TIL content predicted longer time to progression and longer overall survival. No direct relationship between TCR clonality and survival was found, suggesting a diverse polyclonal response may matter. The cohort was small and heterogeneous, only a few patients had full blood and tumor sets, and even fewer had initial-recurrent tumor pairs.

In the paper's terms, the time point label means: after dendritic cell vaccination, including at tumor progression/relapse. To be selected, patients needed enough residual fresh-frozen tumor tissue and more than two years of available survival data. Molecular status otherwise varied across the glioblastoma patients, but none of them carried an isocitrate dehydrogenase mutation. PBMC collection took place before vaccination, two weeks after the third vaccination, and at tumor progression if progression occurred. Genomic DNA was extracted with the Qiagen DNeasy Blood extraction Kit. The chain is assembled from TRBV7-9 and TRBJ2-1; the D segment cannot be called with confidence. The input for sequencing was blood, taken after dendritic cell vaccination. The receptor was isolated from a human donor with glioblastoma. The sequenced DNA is TGTGCCAGCAGTGCGCTAGATGAGCAGTTCTTC. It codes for CASSALDEQFF.